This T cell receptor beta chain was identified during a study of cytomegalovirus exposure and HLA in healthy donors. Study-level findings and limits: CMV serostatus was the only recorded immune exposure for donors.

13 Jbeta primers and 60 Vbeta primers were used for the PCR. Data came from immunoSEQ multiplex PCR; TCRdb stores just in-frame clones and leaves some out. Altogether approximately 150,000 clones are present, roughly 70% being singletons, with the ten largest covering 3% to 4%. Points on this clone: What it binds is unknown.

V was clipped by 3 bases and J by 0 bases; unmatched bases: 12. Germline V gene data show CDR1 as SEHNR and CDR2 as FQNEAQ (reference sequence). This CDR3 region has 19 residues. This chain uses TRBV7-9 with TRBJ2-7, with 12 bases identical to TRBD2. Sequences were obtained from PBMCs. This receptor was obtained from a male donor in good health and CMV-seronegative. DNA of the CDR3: TGTGCCAGCAGCTTCCTCCTGGCTAGCGGGGGGGCCGTCTCCTACGAGCAGTACTTC. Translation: CASSFLLASGGAVSYEQYF.